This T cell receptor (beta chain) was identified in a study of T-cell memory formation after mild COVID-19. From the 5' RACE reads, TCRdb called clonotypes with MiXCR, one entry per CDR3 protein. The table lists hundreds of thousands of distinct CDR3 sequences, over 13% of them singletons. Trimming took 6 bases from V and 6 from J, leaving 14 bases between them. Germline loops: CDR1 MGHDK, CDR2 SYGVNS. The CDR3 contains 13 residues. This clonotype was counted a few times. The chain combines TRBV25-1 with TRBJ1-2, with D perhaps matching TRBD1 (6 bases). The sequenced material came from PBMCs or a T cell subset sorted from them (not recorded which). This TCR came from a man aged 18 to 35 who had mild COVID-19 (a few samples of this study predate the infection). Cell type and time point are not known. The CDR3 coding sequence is TGTGCCAGCAGCCGAATCCCAGGGGATGGCTACACCTTC. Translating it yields CASSRIPGDGYTF.